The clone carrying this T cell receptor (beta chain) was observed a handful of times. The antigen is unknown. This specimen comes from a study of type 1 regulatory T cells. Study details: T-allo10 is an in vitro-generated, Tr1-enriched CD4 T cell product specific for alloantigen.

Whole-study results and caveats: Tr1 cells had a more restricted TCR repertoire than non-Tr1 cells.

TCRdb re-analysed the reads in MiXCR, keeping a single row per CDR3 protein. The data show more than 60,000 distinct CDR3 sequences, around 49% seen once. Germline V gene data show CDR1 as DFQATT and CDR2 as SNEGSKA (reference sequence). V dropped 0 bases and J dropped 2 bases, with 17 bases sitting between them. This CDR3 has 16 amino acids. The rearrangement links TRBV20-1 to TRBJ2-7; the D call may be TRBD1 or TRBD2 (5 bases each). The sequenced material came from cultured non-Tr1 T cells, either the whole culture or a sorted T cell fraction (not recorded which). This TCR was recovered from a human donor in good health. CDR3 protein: CSARDPVGRDAYEQYF. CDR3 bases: TGCAGTGCTAGAGATCCTGTAGGCAGGGACGCCTACGAGCAGTACTTC.